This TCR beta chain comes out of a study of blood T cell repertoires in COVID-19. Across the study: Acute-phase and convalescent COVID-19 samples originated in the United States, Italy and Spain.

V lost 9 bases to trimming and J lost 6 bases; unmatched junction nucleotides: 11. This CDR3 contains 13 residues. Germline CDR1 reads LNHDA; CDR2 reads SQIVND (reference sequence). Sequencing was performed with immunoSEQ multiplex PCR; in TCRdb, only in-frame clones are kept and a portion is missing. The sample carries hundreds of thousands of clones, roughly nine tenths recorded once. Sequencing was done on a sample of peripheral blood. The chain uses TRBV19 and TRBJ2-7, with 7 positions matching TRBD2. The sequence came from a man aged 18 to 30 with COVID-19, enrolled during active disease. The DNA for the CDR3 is TGTGCCAGCGAGGGGCGGGAGACTCGCGAGCAGTACTTC. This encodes CASEGRETREQYF.